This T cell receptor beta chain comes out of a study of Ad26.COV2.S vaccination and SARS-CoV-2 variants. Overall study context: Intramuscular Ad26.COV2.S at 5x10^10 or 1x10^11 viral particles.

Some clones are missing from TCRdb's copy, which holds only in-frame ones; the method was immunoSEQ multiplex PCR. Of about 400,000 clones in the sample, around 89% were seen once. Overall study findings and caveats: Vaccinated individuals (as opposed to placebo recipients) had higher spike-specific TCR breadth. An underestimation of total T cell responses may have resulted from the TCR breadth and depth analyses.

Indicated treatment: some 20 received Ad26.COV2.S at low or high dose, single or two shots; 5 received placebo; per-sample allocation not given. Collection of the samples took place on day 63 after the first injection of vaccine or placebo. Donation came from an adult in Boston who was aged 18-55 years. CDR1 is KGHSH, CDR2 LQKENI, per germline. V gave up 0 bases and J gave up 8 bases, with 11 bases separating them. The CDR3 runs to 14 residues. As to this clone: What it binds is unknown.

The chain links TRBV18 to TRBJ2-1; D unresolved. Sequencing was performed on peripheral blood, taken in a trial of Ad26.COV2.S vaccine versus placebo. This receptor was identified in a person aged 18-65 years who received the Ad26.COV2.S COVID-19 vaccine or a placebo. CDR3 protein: CASSPPSIADEQFF. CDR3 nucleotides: TGTGCCAGCTCACCACCTAGTATAGCCGATGAGCAGTTCTTC. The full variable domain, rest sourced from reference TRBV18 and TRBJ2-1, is NAGVMQNPRHLVRRRGQEARLRCSPMKGHSHVYWYRQLPEEGLKFMVYLQKENIIDESGMPKERFSAEFPKEGPSILRIQQVVRGDSAAYFCASSPPSIADEQFFGPGTRLTVL.